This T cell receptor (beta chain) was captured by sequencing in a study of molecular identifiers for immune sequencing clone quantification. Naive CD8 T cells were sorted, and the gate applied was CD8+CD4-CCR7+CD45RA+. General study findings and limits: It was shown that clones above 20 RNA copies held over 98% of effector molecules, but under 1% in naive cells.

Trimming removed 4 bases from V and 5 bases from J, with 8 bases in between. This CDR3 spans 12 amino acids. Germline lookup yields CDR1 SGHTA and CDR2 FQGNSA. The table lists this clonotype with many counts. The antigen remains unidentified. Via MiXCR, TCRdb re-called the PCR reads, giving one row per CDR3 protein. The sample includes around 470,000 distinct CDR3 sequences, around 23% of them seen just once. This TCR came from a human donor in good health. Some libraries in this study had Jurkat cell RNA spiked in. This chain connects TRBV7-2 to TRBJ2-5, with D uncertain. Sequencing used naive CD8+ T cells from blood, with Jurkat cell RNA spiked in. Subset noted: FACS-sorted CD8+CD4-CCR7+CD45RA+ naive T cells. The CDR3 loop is CASSSSLETQYF. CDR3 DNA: TGTGCCAGCAGCTCTTCCCTGGAGACCCAGTACTTC. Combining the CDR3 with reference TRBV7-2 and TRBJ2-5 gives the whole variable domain GAGVSQSPSNKVTEKGKDVELRCDPISGHTALYWYRQSLGQGLEFLIYFQGNSAPDKSGLPSDRFSAERTGGSVSTLTIQRTQQEDSAVYLCASSSSLETQYFGPGTRLLVL.